The T cell receptor (beta chain) under discussion was sequenced for a study of T cells after yellow fever vaccination. Study-wide background: Preparation of fractions with low cell numbers was performed using SMART-Seq v4 Ultra Low Input. The study, taken as a whole, reports: On re-exposure, the response was weaker but peaked faster, at day 5 versus 15. Just a small share of clonotypes turned up in the CD4 compartment as well as the CD8 compartment.

This clonotype has a handful of counts. Its antigen is still unknown. TCR cDNA, made by 5'RACE template switching, carried an added universal primer site and UMIs. Each CDR3 protein gets one entry after TCRdb re-called the 5' RACE reads with MiXCR. This sample carries over 250,000 distinct CDR3 sequences, 4.1% of them seen once, and the ten largest clones take around 25%. The CDR3 consists of 15 residues. The V segment lost 4 bases and the J segment 4 bases; nucleotides outside the gene matches: 8. The V gene's germline CDR1 is SGHRS and CDR2 YFSETQ. Specimen: PBMCs, collected 5 days after the yellow fever booster vaccination. The chain joins TRBV5-1 to TRBJ2-3; 8 nucleotides match TRBD2. This receptor was obtained from a man aged 18 to 30 who received the YFV17D yellow fever vaccine. As DNA, the CDR3 is TGCGCCAGCAGCGAAAGCGGGGGTGGCGCAGATACGCAGTATTTT. It specifies CASSESGGGADTQYF.